A single sample is the source of the 2 T cell receptor beta chains below, sequenced in a study of blood T cell repertoires in COVID-19. Assay used: immunoSEQ multiplex PCR; TCRdb lists only in-frame clones, some missing. The table lists roughly 110,000 clones, roughly 84% of them singletons, with approximately 4.4% in the top ten. Material for sequencing was peripheral blood. These receptors all come from a human donor in a cohort sampled during active COVID-19.

This chain joins TRBV18 and TRBJ1-1; D not resolved. The CDR3 totals 13 residues. Per the germline V gene, CDR1 is KGHSH and CDR2 is LQKENI. Trimming shortened V by 6 bases and J by 2 bases, and 10 bases separated the two germline ends. CDR3 sequence: CASSSTQNTEAFF. CDR3 nucleotides: TGTGCCAGCTCTTCGACTCAAAACACTGAAGCTTTCTTT.

V usage is TRBV11-1 and J usage is TRBJ2-5; TRBD2 agrees at 7 bases. This CDR3 region has 14 residues. Germline V gene sequence: CDR1 SGHAT, CDR2 FQDESV (reference sequence). The V and J ends lost 5 bases and 2 bases, in that order; junction bases with no gene match: 5. CDR3 bases: TGTGCCAGCAGCAGACGGGGGGTTCAAGAGACCCAGTACTTC. This encodes CASSRRGVQETQYF.